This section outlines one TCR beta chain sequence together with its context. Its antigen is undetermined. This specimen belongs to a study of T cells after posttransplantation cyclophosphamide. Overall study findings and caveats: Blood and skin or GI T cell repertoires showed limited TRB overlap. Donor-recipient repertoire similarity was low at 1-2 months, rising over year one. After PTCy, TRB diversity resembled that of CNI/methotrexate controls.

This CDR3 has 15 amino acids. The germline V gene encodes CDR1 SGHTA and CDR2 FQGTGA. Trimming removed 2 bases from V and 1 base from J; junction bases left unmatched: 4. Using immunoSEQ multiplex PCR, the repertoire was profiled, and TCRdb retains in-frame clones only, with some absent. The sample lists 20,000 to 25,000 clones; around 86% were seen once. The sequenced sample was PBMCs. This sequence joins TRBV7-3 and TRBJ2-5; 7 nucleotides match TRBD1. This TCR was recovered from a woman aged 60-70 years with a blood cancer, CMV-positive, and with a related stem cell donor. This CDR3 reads CASSLDRDSQETQYF. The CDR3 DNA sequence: TGTGCCAGCAGCTTAGACCGGGACAGCCAAGAGACCCAGTACTTC.